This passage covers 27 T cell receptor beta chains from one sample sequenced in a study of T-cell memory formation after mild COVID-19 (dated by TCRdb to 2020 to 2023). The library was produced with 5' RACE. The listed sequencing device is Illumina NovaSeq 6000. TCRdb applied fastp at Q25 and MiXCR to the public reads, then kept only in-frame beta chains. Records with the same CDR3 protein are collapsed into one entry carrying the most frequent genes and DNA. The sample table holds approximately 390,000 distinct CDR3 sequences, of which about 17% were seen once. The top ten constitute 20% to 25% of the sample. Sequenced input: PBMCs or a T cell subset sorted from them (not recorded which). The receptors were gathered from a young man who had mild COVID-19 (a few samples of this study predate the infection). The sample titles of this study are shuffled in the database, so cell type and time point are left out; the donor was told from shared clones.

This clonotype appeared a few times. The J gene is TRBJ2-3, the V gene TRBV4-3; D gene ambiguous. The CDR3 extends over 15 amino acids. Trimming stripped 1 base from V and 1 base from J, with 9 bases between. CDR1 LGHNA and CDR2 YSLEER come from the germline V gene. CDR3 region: CASSQVRAGTDTQYF. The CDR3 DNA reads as TGCGCCAGCAGCCAAGTGCGCGCCGGCACAGATACGCAGTATTTT.

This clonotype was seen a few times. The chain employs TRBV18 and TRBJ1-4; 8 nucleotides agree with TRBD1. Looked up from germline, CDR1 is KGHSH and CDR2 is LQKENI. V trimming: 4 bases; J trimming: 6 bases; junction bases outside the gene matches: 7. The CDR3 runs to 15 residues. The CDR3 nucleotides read TGTGCCAGCTCACTCTCCGGACAGGGATATGAAAAACTGTTTTTT. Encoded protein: CASSLSGQGYEKLFF.

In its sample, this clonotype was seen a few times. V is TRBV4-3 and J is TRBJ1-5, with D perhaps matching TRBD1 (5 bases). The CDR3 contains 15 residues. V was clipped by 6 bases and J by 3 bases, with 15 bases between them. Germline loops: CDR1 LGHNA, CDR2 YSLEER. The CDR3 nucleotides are TGCGCCAGCAGTGTGGGGGGTTTACCCAATCAGCCCCAGCATTTT. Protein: CASSVGGLPNQPQHF.

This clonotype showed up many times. CDR3 DNA: TGTGCCAGCAGTTTAGGACCTACCGGGGAGCTGTTTTTT. It specifies CASSLGPTGELFF. The V and J genes are TRBV12-3 or TRBV12-4 and TRBJ2-2; D is unresolved. V lost 1 base, J lost 5 bases, and 5 bases lay in between. The CDR3 consists of 13 residues.

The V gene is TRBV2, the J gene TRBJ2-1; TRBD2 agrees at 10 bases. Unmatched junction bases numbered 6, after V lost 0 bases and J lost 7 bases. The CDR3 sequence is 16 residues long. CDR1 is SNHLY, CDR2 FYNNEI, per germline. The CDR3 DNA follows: TGTGCCAGCAGTGAAGCTGGTCTAGCGGGGGTGAATGAGCAGTTCTTC. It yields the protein CASSEAGLAGVNEQFF.

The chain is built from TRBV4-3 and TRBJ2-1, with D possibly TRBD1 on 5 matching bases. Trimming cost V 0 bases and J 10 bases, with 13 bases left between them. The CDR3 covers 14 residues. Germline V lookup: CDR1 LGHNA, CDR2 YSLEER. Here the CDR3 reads CASSQESRAWEQFF. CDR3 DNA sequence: TGCGCCAGCAGCCAAGAGAGCAGGGCCTGGGAGCAGTTCTTC.

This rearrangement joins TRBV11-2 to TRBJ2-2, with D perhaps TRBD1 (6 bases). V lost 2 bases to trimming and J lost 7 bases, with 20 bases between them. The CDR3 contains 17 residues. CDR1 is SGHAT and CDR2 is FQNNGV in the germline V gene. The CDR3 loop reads CASSLNLGRGIGGELFF. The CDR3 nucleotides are TGTGCCAGCAGCTTAAACCTGGGCAGGGGTATAGGCGGGGAGCTGTTTTTT.

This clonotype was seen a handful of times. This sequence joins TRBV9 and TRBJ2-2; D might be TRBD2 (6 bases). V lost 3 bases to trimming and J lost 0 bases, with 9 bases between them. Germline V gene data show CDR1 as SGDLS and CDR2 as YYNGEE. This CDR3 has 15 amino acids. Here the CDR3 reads CASSAGTPNTGELFF. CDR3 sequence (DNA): TGTGCCAGCAGCGCCGGGACTCCGAACACCGGGGAGCTGTTTTTT.

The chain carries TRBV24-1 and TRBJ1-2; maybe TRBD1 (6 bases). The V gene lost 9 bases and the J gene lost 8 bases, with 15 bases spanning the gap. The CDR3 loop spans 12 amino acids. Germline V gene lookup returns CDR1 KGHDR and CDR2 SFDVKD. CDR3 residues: CATAGEGDGYTF. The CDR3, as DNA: TGTGCCACCGCGGGAGAGGGGGACGGCTACACCTTC.

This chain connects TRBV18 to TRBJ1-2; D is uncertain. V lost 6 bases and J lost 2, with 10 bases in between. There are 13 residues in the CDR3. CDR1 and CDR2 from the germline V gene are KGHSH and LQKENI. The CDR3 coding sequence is TGTGCCAGCTCTCGGGGTGGAAACTATGGCTACACCTTC. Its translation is CASSRGGNYGYTF.

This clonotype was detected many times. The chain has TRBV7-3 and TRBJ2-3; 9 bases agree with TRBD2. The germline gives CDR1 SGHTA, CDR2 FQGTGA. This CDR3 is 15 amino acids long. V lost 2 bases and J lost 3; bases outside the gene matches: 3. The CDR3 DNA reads TGTGCCAGCAGCTTAGCGGGGGGGATAACAGATACGCAGTATTTT. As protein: CASSLAGGITDTQYF.

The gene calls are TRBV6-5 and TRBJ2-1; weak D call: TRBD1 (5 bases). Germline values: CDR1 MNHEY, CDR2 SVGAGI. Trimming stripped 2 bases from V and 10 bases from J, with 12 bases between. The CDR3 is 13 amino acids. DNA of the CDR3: TGTGCCAGCAGTTACGGGGCCGTCAAAGAGCAGTTCTTC. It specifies CASSYGAVKEQFF.

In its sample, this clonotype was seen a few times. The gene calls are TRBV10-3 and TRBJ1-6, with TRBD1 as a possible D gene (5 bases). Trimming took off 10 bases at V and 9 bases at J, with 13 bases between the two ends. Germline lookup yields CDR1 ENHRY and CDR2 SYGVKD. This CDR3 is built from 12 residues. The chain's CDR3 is CASRDGGSPLHF. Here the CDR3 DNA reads TGTGCCAGCCGAGACGGGGGTTCACCCCTCCACTTT.

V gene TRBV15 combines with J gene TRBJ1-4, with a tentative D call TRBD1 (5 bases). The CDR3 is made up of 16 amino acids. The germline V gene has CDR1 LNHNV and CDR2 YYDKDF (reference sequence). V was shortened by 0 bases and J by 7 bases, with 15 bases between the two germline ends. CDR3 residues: CATSRDPLGQGEKLFF. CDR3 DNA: TGTGCCACCAGCAGAGATCCCCTGGGGCAGGGTGAAAAACTGTTTTTT.

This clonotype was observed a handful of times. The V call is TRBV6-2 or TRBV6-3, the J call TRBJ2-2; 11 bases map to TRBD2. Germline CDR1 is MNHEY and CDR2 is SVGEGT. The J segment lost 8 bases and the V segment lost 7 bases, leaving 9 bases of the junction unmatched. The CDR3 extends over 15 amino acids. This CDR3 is CASKGLAVSTGELFF. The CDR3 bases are TGTGCCAGCAAGGGACTAGCGGTCTCAACTGGGGAGCTGTTTTTT.

DNA of the CDR3: TGTGCCAGCAGCCTCCTAAGGACTAGCGGGGGGCCTAGCACAGATACGCAGTATTTT. Amino acids: CASSLLRTSGGPSTDTQYF. The chain is built from TRBV9 and TRBJ2-3; 14 nucleotides align to TRBD2. The CDR3 sequence is 19 residues long. Germline CDR1 reads SGDLS; CDR2 reads YYNGEE. Germline trimming cut 4 bases from V and 0 bases from J; bases unmatched to any gene: 10.

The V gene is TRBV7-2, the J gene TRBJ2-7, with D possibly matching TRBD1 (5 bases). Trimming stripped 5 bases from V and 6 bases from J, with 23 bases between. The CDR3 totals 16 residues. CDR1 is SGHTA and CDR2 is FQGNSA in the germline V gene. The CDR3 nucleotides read TGTGCCAGCAGCACCGACAGCACTTCGAGGTTTTTCGAGCAGTACTTC. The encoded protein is CASSTDSTSRFFEQYF.

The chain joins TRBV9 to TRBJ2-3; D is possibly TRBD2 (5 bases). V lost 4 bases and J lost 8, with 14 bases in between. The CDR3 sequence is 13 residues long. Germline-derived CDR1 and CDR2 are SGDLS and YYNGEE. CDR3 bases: TGTGCCAGCAGCCTAGAGTGGAGGAGTACGCAGTATTTT. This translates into CASSLEWRSTQYF.

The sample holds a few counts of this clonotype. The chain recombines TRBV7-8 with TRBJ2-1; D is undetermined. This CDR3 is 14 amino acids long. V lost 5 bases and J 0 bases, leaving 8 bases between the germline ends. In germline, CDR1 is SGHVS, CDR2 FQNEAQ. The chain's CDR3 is CASSPLYSYNEQFF. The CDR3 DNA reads TGTGCCAGCAGCCCCCTCTACTCCTACAATGAGCAGTTCTTC.

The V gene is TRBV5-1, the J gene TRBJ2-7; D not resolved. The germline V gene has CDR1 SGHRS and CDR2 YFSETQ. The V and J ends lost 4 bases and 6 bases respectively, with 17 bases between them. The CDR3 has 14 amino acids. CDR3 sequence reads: CASSLGQLQGEQYF. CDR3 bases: TGCGCCAGCAGCCTAGGGCAGTTACAAGGCGAGCAGTACTTC.

The CDR3: CASSFFSGTYEQYF. The CDR3 nucleotides read TGTGCCAGCAGCTTTTTTTCAGGCACCTACGAGCAGTACTTC. The chain links TRBV7-2 to TRBJ2-7; no reliable D call. The V gene lost 3 bases and the J gene lost 2 bases, with 11 bases spanning the gap. Per the germline V gene, CDR1 is SGHTA and CDR2 is FQGNSA. The CDR3 runs to 14 residues.

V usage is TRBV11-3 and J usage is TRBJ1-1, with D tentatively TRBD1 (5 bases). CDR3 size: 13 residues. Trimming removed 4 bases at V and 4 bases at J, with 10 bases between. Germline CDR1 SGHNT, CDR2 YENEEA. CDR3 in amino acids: CASSSIGGTEAFF. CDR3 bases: TGTGCCAGCAGCTCGATCGGGGGCACTGAAGCTTTCTTT.

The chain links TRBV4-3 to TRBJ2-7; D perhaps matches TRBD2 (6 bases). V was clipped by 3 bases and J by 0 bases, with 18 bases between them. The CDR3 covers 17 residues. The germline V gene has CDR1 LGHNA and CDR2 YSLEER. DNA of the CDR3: TGCGCCAGCAGCCAGTACTTCCTGCGGGGAGCCTCCTACGAGCAGTACTTC. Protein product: CASSQYFLRGASYEQYF.

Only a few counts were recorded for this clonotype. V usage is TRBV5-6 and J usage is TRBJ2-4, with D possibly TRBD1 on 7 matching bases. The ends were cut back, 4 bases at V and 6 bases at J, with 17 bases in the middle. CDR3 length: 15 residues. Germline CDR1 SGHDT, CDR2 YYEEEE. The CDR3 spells CASSPTDRRGNIQYF. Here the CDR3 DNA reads TGTGCCAGCAGCCCTACGGACAGGAGGGGAAACATTCAGTACTTC.

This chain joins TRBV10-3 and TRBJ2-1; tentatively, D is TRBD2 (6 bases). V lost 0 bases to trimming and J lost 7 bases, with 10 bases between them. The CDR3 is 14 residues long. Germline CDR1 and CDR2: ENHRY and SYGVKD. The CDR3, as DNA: TGTGCCATCAGTGAGTCCGGGACTCGGAATGAGCAGTTCTTC. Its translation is CAISESGTRNEQFF.

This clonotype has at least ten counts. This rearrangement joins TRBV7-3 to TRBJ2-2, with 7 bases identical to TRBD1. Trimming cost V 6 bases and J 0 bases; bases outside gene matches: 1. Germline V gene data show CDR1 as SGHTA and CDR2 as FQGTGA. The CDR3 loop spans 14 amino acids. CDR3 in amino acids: CASRGQSNTGELFF. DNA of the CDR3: TGTGCCAGCAGGGGACAGTCGAACACCGGGGAGCTGTTTTTT.

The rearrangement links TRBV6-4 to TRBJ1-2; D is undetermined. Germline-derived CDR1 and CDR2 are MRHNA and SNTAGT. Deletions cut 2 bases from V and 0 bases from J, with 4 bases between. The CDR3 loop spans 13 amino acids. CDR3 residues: CASSDNANYGYTF. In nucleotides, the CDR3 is TGTGCCAGCAGTGACAACGCTAACTATGGCTACACCTTC.